This T cell receptor beta chain was captured by sequencing in a study of early T cells in non-severe SARS-CoV-2 infection. Study-level information: Unsorted whole-blood RNA was sequenced in bulk, leaving chains unpaired.

This clonotype has just a few counts. MiXCR was run by TCRdb on the 5' RACE reads, yielding one entry per CDR3 protein. The sample records approximately 76,000 distinct CDR3 sequences, 11% to 15% being singletons. The CDR3 totals 13 residues. CDR1 and CDR2 (germline): MNHNY, SVGAGI (reference sequence). V shed 6 bases and J shed 8 bases, with 14 bases lying between them. The origin of this receptor is an adult who was a healthcare worker with PCR-confirmed SARS-CoV-2 infection or an uninfected control (not recorded which). Sequencing used whole blood. This chain uses TRBV6-6 with TRBJ2-4; maybe TRBD1 (6 bases). The chain's CDR3 is CASSNRDTDIQYF. The CDR3 DNA is TGTGCCAGCAGCAACCGGGACACGGACATTCAGTACTTC.